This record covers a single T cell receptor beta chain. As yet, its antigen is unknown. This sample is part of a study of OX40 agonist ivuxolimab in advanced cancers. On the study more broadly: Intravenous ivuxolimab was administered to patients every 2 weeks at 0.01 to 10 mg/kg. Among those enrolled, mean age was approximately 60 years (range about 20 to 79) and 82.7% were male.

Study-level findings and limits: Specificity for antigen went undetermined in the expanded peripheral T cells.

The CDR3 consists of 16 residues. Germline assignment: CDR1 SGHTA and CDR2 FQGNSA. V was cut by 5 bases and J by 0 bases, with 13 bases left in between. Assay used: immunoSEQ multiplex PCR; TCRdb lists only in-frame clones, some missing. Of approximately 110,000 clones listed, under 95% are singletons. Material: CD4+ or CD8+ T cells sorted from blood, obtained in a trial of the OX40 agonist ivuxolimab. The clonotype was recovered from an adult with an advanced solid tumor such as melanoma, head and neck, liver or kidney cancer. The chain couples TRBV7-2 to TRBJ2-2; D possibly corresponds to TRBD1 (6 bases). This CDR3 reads CASSLTGTSNTGELFF. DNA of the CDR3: TGTGCCAGCAGCCTCACCGGGACATCGAACACCGGGGAGCTGTTTTTT.